A single sample is the source of the 6 T cell receptor beta chains below, sequenced in a study of OX40 agonist ivuxolimab in advanced cancers. Profiled with immunoSEQ multiplex PCR; TCRdb holds only in-frame clones, not every one. The data show 15,000 to 20,000 clones, 60% to 80% seen once. The sample was CD4+ or CD8+ T cells sorted from blood, taken in a trial of the OX40 agonist ivuxolimab. The receptors were sampled from an adult with an advanced solid tumor such as melanoma, head and neck, liver or kidney cancer.

The CDR3 sequence: CSVVAEIDEQFF. The CDR3 DNA reads as TGCAGCGTTGTGGCAGAAATCGATGAGCAGTTCTTC. V and J are TRBV29-1 and TRBJ2-1, with no clear D. The CDR3 length is 12 residues. Trimming cost V 4 bases and J 8 bases, with 12 bases left between them. In germline, CDR1 is SQVTM, CDR2 ANQGSEA.

In this sample, this clone turned up a few times. The genes are TRBV30 and TRBJ1-5; 7 bases line up with TRBD1. V shed 0 bases and J 5 bases; nucleotides not matched to a gene: 1. The CDR3 has 13 amino acids. Germline V gene lookup returns CDR1 GTSNPN and CDR2 SVGIG (reference sequence). The CDR3 nucleotides read TGTGCCTGGAGTGTCGACAGGGATCAGCCCCAGCATTTT. Protein product: CAWSVDRDQPQHF. Using reference TRBV30 and TRBJ1-5 for the parts outside the CDR3, the full variable domain is SQTIHQWPATLVQPVGSPLSLECTVEGTSNPNLYWYRQAAGRGLQLLFYSVGIGQISSEVPQNLSASRPQDRQFILSSKKLLLSDSGFYLCAWSVDRDQPQHFGDGTRLSIL.

V and J are TRBV29-1 and TRBJ2-5, with D possibly matching TRBD2 (5 bases). There are 12 residues in the CDR3. Germline CDR1 reads SQVTM; CDR2 reads ANQGSEA. V was cut by 8 bases and J by 5 bases, with 15 bases left in between. The CDR3 is CSYNERTETQYF. DNA of the CDR3: TGCAGCTACAACGAGAGGACTGAGACCCAGTACTTC. Using reference TRBV29-1 and TRBJ2-5 for the parts outside the CDR3, the full variable domain is SAVISQKPSRDICQRGTSLTIQCQVDSQVTMMFWYRQQPGQSLTLIATANQGSEATYESGFVIDKFPISRPNLTFSTLTVSNMSPEDSSIYLCSYNERTETQYFGPGTRLLVL.

The chain employs TRBV27 and TRBJ2-7, with D perhaps matching TRBD2 (5 bases). V was clipped by 4 bases and J by 4 bases, with 11 bases between them. Germline values: CDR1 MNHEY, CDR2 SMNVEV (reference sequence). This CDR3 comprises 13 residues. CDR3 nucleotides: TGTGCCAGCAGTTACGGGGAGTTGTACGAGCAGTACTTC. This codes for CASSYGELYEQYF.

This clone was observed a few times. This sequence joins TRBV7-2 and TRBJ2-2; D is undetermined. V gave up 3 bases and J gave up 0 bases, with 5 bases separating them. In germline, CDR1 is SGHTA, CDR2 FQGNSA. The CDR3 runs to 14 residues. CDR3 protein: CASSFFTNTGELFF. The CDR3 coding sequence is TGTGCCAGCAGCTTTTTTACGAACACCGGGGAGCTGTTTTTT.

Points on this clone: Germline and junction disagree at one end, which may indicate a read error. This chain joins TRBV6-5 and TRBJ2-1, with a weak D call TRBD2 (5 bases). Germline V CDR1 and CDR2: MNHEY, SVGAGI. The CDR3 runs to 15 residues. CDR3 residues: CASSDSGSSYNEQFF. DNA for the CDR3: TGTGCCAGCAGTGACTCGGGGAGCTCCTACAATGAGCAGTTCTTC.